The text below deals with one TCR beta chain. These data come from a study of blood T cell repertoires in COVID-19. About the research overall: Samples taken during acute and convalescent COVID-19 were collected in the United States, Italy and Spain. In each case, the material was cDNA or gDNA derived from T cells, B-cell-depleted T cells, or PBMCs.

CDR1 and CDR2 from the germline V gene are MGHDK and SYGVNS. Trimming stripped 5 bases from V and 11 bases from J, with 16 bases between. The CDR3 totals 14 residues. Methods used by the authors: Nucleated cell number was recorded as an estimate derived from reference gene primer amplification. The protocol was immunoSEQ multiplex PCR, while the TCRdb copy is restricted to in-frame clones and leaves out a portion. V and J calls and clone size are those listed in that table; D and trimming were worked out from the DNA. Altogether about 55,000 clones are present, roughly 90% being singletons, with the ten largest covering roughly 8.4%.

The chain couples TRBV25-1 to TRBJ1-6, with D tentatively TRBD1 (5 bases). The sequenced material came from peripheral blood. The TCR was taken from a man aged 55 to 70 with active COVID-19. The CDR3: CASSNGGFYPPLHF. CDR3 in DNA: TGTGCCAGCAGTAATGGGGGGTTTTATCCACCCCTCCACTTT. Drawing the rest from reference TRBV25-1 and TRBJ1-6, the complete variable domain is EADIYQTPRYLVIGTGKKITLECSQTMGHDKMYWYQQDPGMELHLIHYSYGVNSTEKGDLSSESTVSRIRTEHFPLTLESARPSHTSQYLCASSNGGFYPPLHFGNGTRLTVT.